Many counts were recorded for the clone carrying this T cell receptor (beta chain). This specimen comes from a study of breast tumors, draining lymph nodes, adjacent tissues. TCRdb reanalysed the multiplex PCR reads using MiXCR and keeps one entry per CDR3 protein. The sample shows about 22,000 distinct CDR3 sequences, about 61% of them seen only once. The clonotype was recovered from a female donor with breast cancer. Some clones in this sample may be carry-over from other donors' samples. Sequenced sample: tumor-adjacent breast tissue.

The CDR3 DNA follows: TGTGCCAGCAGCCAAGTTCAGGGAGCCCCTGGCAATGAGCAGTTCTTC. The encoded protein is CASSQVQGAPGNEQFF. The rearrangement uses TRBV14 and TRBJ2-1; D possibly uses TRBD1 or TRBD2 (5 bases each). Germline CDR1 reads SGHDN; CDR2 reads FVKESK. The CDR3 contains 16 residues. Trimming pared 1 base from V and 6 bases from J, leaving 16 bases between.